Sequencing of this T cell receptor beta chain was carried out in a study of cytomegalovirus exposure and HLA in healthy donors (dated by TCRdb to about 2017). A note on the overall study: According to an earlier analysis of 587 of the donors, 150 million to 200 million T cells yielded roughly 100 million unique TCR beta sequences and 250 to 350 Gb of sequence data. About 280 gigabases of sequencing data and tens of millions of unique TCR sequences were included in an early release covering roughly 600 HLA-typed donors. Of the roughly 400 genotyped donors, approximately 80% fell in the genetic ancestry cluster associated with self-reported Caucasian donors. The study aimed to test whether cataloging public T cell receptors could reveal signatures of past pathogen exposure. Using immunosequencing, the study profiled T cell repertoires from fewer than 700 subjects and related those repertoires to cytomegalovirus serostatus. A separate validation cohort of over 95 different subjects was used in addition to the approximately 640-subject first cohort. The study combined high-throughput TCR immunosequencing, statistical association of individual TCRs with disease status, and machine learning to predict cytomegalovirus infection status. A later analysis re-examined previously published TCR beta repertoires from just over 650 donors and added high-resolution HLA genotyping to investigate patterns of TCR occurrence. In the later analysis, no new phenotypic data were used to find candidate immune exposures; instead, reliance was placed on TCR beta sequences and their occurrence across donors. To decide whether each TCR beta V gene segment behaved as functional or pseudogenic, an earlier analysis of nearly 600 of the donors relied on high-throughput TCR beta sequencing. Donor age, sex, ethnicity and CMV serostatus were collected together with the repertoire data. A later genetic analysis took genome-wide SNP genotypes for about three fifths of the roughly 700 donors and used that subset as a discovery cohort. All discovery cohort repertoires had been generated using a single sequencing platform. Both class I and class II loci were covered by HLA typing, at four-digit resolution. The number of donors typed differed by locus, with about 629-640 for A, B, C, DRB1 and DQB1, 522 for DQA1, about 610 for DPA1, and around 450 for DPB1. Roughly five DR-DQ haplotypes were handled as single units for association and clustering, since linkage in the cohort was strong. Among roughly 400 genotyped donors of the cohort, an average of about 240,000 unique TCR beta nucleotide sequences was sequenced per donor, of which roughly 17% were non-productive. Paper-wide results and their limitations: A few of the identified cytomegalovirus-associated TCR beta chains were confirmed in vitro to be specific for cytomegalovirus antigens. Compared with equally common non-associated chains, HLA-associated TCR beta chains in a later analysis were more clonally expanded and had lower generation probabilities. Because counts were too low, roughly 18 rarely observed V segments, including chromosome 9 orphons, were left out of the earlier analysis of over 550 of the donors. Cytomegalovirus status was reported to be diagnosed by the classifier with high specificity and sensitivity in both the original and validation cohorts. Linkage disequilibrium might explain the correlated functional status among segregating V segments, but an unknown experimental factor could not be ruled out. The cohort was sequenced for TCR beta chains only, and without alpha or paired-chain data the features that could be detected were limited. The study gave a list of roughly 150 TCR beta chains associated with cytomegalovirus. A further reported finding was that TCR beta sequences accurately predicted the HLA-A and HLA-B alleles for most subjects in the first cohort. In a later genetic analysis, fewer N-insertions in productive TCRs were reported among donors in an Asian-associated ancestry cluster than the roughly 700-donor mean. Most CMV-associated TCR beta chains appeared to be HLA-restricted in a later analysis, and the HLA associations seemed to be driven largely by CMV exposure. In a later genetic analysis, a missense DCLRE1C variant was associated with V-gene and J-gene trimming of TCR beta chains, and the association was replicated in an independent cohort. While some public TCRs were present in many individuals, most TCR sequences turned up only very rarely across donors. Presence/absence analyses assumed roughly uniform sequencing depth across donors, an assumption that may not hold. Immune exposure information for the cohort was limited to CMV serostatus. The 87-base-pair reads could not distinguish some IMGT-functional V segments, including TRBV6-2 and TRBV6-3, so those segments were excluded. Because HLA typing was unavailable for some donors at each locus, only the typed subset was used in association tests. A later analysis found that TCR association rates varied across HLA loci, with DRB1 alleles showing the most associated TCRs and HLA-C alleles the fewest. At a false discovery rate of 0.05, a later analysis linked 16,951 TCR beta sequences to specific HLA alleles. Broadly in line with IMGT annotations, most TCR beta V segments showed up in productive rearrangements about 87% or about 30% of the time in an earlier analysis of a few hundred of the donors. A cluster of highly shared sequence variants was judged likely to represent a technical artifact of the sequencing pipeline. The authors suggested that the approach could potentially be generalized to other disease states and immunological phenotypes. Several of the top co-occurrence clusters appeared to be linked to parvovirus B19, influenza, CMV and Epstein-Barr virus, according to a later analysis. When HLA alleles, especially DR and DQ, strongly co-occurred, TCR associations were difficult to assign to individual alleles.

In total, roughly 670 healthy bone marrow donors made up the cohort. At the time of sampling, every cohort member was nominally healthy, though immune exposures that went unrecorded were likely present. The donor tested CMV seronegative and was one of the 352 seronegative cohort members. Every donor gave a peripheral blood sample, and the peripheral blood mononuclear cells from that sample were used for TCR beta sequencing. The Qiagen DNeasy Blood Extraction Kit was used to extract genomic DNA from the blood cell samples. Library prep was done by the immunoSEQ multiplex PCR assay. For the multiplex PCR, a mixture combining 60 forward primers for TCR Vbeta segments and 13 reverse primers for TCR Jbeta segments was used. The CDR3 region of rearranged TCR beta genes was amplified from genomic DNA by a multiplex PCR assay. The amplified TCR beta libraries were sequenced on the Illumina HiSeq System as 87-base-pair reads. As for the authors' bioinformatics: Across the roughly 700 repertoires, a later analysis counted tens of millions of unique TCR beta chains, roughly 11 million of which were shared by at least two donors. Raw reads were error-corrected and collapsed into unique sequences with a nearest-neighbor algorithm that merged closely related sequences to remove PCR and sequencing errors. To assign V, D and J gene segments, CDR3 sequences were aligned to IMGT reference sequences. For a sequence to be retained, a match of at least six nucleotides was required to both a V gene segment and a J gene segment. A rearrangement counted as productive if the CDR3 had no stop codons and remained in frame with V and J, and every other rearrangement counted as non-productive. CDR3 was defined according to IMGT convention as the region running from the second conserved V-encoded cysteine to the conserved J-encoded phenylalanine. In an earlier analysis of more than 550 of the donors, sequences lacking an unambiguous match to a single V gene segment were excluded. An earlier analysis of over 450 of the donors classified V segments as functional when productive rearrangements were above 56.7% and as segregating when the standard deviation between donors was above 5%. A statistical classification framework was built for diagnosing cytomegalovirus status from the catalog of TCR beta chain sequences. V and J gene assignment, in a later analysis, came from comparing TCR nucleotide sequences with IMGT/GENE-DB human TR gene sequences. Using the TCRdist pipeline, a later analysis assigned CDR3 sequences along with most-parsimonious VDJ recombination scenarios. In a later analysis, each TCR beta chain was defined by its CDR3 amino acid sequence together with its V-gene family, and reads lacking a unique V-gene family were excluded. In a later analysis, 450 to 600 highly shared, low-generation-probability nucleotide sequences were removed to address suspected cross-contamination and a sequencing artifact. In a later analysis, a clonal expansion index was calculated for each public chain from normalized within-repertoire ranks of inferred template counts. Generation probabilities in a later analysis came from a VDJ recombination model fitted to out-of-frame rearrangements, and those results were checked against IGoR. Hypergeometric tests were used in a later analysis to score TCR-TCR, TCR-HLA and TCR-CMV co-occurrence, with a repertoire-size bias correction applied to the TCR pairs. To estimate false discovery rates, a later analysis permuted the HLA or CMV assignments 20 times. In a later analysis, co-occurring TCRs were grouped using DBSCAN, with TCRdist sequence similarity added in when clustering inside HLA-allele-positive subsets. For co-occurrence clustering, repertoires with fewer than 30,000 or more than 120,000 public chains were excluded, along with 4 to 6 repertoires with anomalous nucleotide sharing. TCRdb obtained this table from immuneACCESS and retained in-frame rearrangements with V and J assigned. These tables miss some clones; where compared with another copy, unresolved V genes account for less than half of the shortfall, and the remainder is unexplained. The DNA was the basis for D and trimming; V, J and clone size are from that table. This sample holds about 140,000 clones; around four fifths were observed only once. The ten most abundant clones make up 2% to 2.5% of the sample.

CDR1 LNHDA and CDR2 SQIVND are derived from the germline V gene (reference sequence). Relative to germline, V is 4 bases shorter and J is 6 bases shorter, with 28 bases between their ends. From the cysteine up to the phenylalanine, the CDR3 has a length of 18 residues. The retained sequence is limited to the CDR3, 54 bases, with the frame set at the first base. As to this clone: This receptor's antigen is unknown. No much larger clone is present one base from it, and per-base qualities are unavailable.

The receptor comes from a man aged 25-40 years in good health and CMV-seronegative. Specimen: PBMCs. The chain is assembled from TRBV19 and TRBJ2-7; the best D guess is TRBD1, with 5 bases matching. In nucleotides, the sequence is TGTGCCAGTAGTACCCATATCCCTGACAGAGTACCCTCGGGCGAGCAGTACTTC. This gives the protein CASSTHIPDRVPSGEQYF.